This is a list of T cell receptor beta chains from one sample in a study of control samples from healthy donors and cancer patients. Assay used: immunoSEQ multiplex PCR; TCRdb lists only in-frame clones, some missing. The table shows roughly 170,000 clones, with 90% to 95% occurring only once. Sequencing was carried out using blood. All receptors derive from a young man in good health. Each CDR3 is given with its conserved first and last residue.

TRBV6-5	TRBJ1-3	CAYSLGNTIYF
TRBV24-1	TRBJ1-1	CATSARGQGTGTEAFF
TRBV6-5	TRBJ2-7	CASGSDYEQYF
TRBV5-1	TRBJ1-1	CASSPGAGDLEAFF
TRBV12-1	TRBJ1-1	CASSPRPGTGVNTEAFF
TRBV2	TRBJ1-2	CASSEEGLGDYGYTF
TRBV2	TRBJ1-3	CASRPAAGNTIYF
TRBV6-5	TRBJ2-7	CASSTRQGKRYF
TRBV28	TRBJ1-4	CASSLVGEKLFF
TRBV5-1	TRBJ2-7	CASSSDTNRYYEQYF
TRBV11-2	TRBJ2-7	CASSLERVYEQYF
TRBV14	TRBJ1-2	CASSQSKDSHYGYTF
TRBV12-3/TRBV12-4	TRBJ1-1	CASSKNTEAFF
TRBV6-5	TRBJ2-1	CASSSDRVFYNEQFF
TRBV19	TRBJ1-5	CASNSPSGPQHF
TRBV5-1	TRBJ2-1	CASSLVGSTLSNEQFF
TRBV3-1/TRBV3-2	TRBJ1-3	CASSPISSGNTIYF
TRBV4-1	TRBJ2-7	CASSQRDSSYEQYF
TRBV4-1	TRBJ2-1	CASSQDSRGQFF
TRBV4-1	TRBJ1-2	CASSRLTGGYGYTF
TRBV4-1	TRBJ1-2	CASRQSPDSDSYGYTF
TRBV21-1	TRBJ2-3	CASSKALSRRGPPDTQYF
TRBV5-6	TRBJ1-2	CASSSGSPQEGYTF
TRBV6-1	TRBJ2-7	CASSEESQGLYEQYF
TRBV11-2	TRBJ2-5	CASSLAEQTQYF
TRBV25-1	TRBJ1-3	CASSSDRGNGNTIYF
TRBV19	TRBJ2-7	CASSRSSGGSYEQYF
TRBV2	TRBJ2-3	CASRASTDTQYF
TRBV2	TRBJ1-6	CASSYRVGDSPLHF
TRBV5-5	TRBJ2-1	CASSRVRDLYNEQFF
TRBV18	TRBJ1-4	CASSPGEKLFF
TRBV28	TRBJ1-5	CASSFGSGGSNQPQHF
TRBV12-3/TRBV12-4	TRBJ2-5	CASSLSDQETQYF
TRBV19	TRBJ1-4	CASSRTGASEKLFF
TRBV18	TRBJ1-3	CASSNGNSGNTIYF
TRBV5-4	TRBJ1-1	CASSLPGQPPEAFF
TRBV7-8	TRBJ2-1	CASSLIRGALNEQFF
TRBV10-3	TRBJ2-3	CAIRPGHTTDTQYF
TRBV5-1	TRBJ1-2	CASSLRTGGANGYTF
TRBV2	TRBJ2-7	CASLPLQGGYEQYF
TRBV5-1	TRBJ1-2	CASSYGQGGYGYTF
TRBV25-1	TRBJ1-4	CASSASGGPSDEKLFF
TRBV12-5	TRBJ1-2	CASGIDSLSHAF
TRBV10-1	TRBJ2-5	CASILPAGEGETQYF
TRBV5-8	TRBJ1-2	CASSLQRDDGQRYTF
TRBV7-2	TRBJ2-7	CASSLQRGFEQYF
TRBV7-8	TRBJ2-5	CASSFEGLQSETQYF
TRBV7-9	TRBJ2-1	CASSLGLASNEQFF
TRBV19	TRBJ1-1	CASTTRPDGTNTEAFF
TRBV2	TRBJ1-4	CASRGQYWELFF